This TCR beta chain stems from a study of identical twins. Findings and caveats of the study: Fewer insertions marked abundant cord blood beta clonotypes; young adult naive trended weakly, memory not at all. Models predicted too little out-of-frame TCR alpha sharing in monozygotic twins.

TCRdb passed the 5' RACE reads through MiXCR, listing each CDR3 protein once. The sample lists just under 550,000 distinct CDR3 sequences, 12% to 15% occurring once. Concerning this clonotype: As yet, its antigen is unknown.

CDR1 is MDHEN, CDR2 SYDVKM, per germline. The length of the CDR3 is 15 residues. The V segment lost 6 bases and the J segment 6 bases; nucleotides outside the gene matches: 11. The sample was also reused in another study, on yellow fever vaccine responses in identical twins. Per that paper: Vaccine T cell responses of twins reportedly seemed partly convergent and partly personalized.

The chain combines TRBV28 with TRBJ2-3, with 8 bases identical to TRBD2. This TCR was recovered from a woman under 30 in good health. Sequencing was performed on CD4+ T cells sorted from blood. CDR3 loop: CASSPNKRGIDTQYF. As DNA, the CDR3 is TGTGCCAGCAGCCCCAACAAGCGGGGGATTGATACGCAGTATTTT.